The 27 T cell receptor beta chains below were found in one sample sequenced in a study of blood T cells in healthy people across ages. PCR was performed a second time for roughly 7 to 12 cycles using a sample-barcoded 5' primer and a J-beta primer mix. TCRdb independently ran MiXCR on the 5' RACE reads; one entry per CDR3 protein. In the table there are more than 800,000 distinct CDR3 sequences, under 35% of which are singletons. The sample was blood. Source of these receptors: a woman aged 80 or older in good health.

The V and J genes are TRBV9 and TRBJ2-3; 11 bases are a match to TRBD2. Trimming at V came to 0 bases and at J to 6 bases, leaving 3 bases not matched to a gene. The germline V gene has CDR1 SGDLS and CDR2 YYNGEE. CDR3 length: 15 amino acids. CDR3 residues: CASSVGASGGDTQYF. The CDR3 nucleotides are TGTGCCAGCAGCGTAGGGGCTAGCGGGGGGGATACGCAGTATTTT.

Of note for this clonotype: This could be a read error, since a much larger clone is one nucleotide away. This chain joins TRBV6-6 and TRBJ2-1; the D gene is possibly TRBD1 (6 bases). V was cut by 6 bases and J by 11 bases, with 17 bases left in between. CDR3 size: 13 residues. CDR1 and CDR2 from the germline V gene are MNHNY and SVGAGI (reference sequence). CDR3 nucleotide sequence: TGTGCCAGCAGGGCCCCAGGGGAAAATAAGCAGTTCTTC. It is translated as CASRAPGENKQFF.

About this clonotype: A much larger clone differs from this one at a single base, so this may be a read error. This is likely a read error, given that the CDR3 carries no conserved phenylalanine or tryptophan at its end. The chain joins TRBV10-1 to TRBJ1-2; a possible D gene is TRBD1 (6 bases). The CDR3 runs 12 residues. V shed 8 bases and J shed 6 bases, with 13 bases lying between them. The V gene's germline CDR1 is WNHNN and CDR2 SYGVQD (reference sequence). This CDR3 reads CASPLGGDGYTC. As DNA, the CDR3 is TGCGCCAGCCCCCTGGGGGGCGATGGCTACACCTGC.

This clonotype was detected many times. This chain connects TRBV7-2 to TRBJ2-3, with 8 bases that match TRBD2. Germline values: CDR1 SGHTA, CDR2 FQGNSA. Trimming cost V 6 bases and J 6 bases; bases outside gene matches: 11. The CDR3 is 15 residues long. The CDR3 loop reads CASRTKAGGPDTQYF. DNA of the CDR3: TGTGCCAGCAGGACGAAGGCGGGGGGTCCGGATACGCAGTATTTT.

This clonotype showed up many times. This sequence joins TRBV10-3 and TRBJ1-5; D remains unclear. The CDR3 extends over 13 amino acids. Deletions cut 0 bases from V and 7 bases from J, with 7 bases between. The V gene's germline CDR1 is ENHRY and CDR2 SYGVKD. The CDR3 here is CAISESARQPQHF. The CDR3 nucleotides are TGTGCCATCAGTGAGTCGGCAAGACAGCCCCAGCATTTT.

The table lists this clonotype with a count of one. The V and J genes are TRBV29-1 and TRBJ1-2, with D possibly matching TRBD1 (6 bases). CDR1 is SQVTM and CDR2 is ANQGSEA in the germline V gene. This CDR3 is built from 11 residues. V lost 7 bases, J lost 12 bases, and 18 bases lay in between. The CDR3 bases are TGCAGCGGTGGGGGCAGGGCCATTGACACCTTC. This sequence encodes CSGGGRAIDTF. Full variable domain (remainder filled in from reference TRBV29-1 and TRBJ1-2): SAVISQKPSRDICQRGTSLTIQCQVDSQVTMMFWYRQQPGQSLTLIATANQGSEATYESGFVIDKFPISRPNLTFSTLTVSNMSPEDSSIYLCSGGGRAIDTFGSGTRLTVV.

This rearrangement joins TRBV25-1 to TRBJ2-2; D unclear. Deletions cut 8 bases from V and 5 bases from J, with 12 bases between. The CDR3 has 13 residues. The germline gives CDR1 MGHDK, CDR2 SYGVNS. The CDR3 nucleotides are TGTGCCAGCCGCCCTATAGGAACCGGGGAGCTGTTTTTT. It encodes CASRPIGTGELFF.

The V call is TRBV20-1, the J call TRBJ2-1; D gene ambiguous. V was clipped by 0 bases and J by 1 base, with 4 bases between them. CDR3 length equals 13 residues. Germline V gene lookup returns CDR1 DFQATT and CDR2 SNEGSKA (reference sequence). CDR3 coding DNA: TGCAGTGCTAGAGAGAAGTCCTACAATGAGCAGTTCTTC. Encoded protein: CSAREKSYNEQFF.

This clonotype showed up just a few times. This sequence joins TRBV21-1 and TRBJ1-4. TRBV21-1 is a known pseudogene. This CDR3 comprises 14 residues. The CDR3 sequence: CASTTDGTNEKLFF. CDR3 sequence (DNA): TGTGCCAGCACCACCGACGGGACTAATGAAAAACTGTTTTTT.

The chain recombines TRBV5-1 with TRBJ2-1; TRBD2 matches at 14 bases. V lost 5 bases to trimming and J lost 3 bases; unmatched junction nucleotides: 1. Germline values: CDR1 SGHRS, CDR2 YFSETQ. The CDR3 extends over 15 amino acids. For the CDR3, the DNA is TGCGCCAGCAGGGGACTAGCGGGAGTCTACAATGAGCAGTTCTTC. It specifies CASRGLAGVYNEQFF.

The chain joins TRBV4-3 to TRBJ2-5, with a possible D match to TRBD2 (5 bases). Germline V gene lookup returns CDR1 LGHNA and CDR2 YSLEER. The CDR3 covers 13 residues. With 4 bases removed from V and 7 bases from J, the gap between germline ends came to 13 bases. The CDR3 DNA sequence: TGCGCCAGCAGCCGAGAAATAGGAGGGACCCAGTACTTC. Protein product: CASSREIGGTQYF.

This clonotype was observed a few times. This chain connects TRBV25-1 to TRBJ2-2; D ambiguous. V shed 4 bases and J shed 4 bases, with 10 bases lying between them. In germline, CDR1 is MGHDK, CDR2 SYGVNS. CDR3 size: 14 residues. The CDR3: CASSVSHFTGELFF. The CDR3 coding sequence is TGTGCCAGCAGTGTTTCACACTTCACCGGGGAGCTGTTTTTT.

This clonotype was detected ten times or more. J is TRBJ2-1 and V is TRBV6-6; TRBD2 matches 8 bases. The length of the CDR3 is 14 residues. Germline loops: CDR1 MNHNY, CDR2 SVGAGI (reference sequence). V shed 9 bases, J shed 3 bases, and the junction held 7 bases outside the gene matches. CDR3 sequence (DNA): TGTGCCAGTGCGGGGGGCCTAATCTACAATGAGCAGTTCTTC. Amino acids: CASAGGLIYNEQFF.

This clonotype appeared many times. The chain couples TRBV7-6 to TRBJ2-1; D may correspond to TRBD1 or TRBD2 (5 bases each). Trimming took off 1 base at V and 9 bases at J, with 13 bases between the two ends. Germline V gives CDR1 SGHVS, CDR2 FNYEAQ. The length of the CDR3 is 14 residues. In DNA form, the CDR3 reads TGTGCCAGCAGCTTAGAATCGGGGCATCGTGAGCAGTTCTTC. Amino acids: CASSLESGHREQFF.

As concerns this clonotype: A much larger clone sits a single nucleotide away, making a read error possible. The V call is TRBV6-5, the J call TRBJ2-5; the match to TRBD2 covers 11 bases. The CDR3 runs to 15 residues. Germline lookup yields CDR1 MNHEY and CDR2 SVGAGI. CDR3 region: CAGSPVLAGEGTQYF. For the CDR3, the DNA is TGTGCCGGCAGCCCGGTACTAGCGGGGGAAGGGACCCAGTACTTC.

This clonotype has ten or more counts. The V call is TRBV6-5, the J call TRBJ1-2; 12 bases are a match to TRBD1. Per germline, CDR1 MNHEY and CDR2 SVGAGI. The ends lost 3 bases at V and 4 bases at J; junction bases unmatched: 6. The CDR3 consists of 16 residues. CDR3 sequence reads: CASSYWDRGQVYGYTF. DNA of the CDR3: TGTGCCAGCAGTTATTGGGACAGGGGGCAGGTCTATGGCTACACCTTC.

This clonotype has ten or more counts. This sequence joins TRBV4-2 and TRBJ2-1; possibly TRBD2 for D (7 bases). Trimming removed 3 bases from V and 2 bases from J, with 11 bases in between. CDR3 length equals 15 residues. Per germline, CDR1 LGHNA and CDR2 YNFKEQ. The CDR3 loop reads CASSHIGGAYNEQFF. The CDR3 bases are TGTGCCAGCAGCCACATAGGGGGGGCCTACAATGAGCAGTTCTTC.

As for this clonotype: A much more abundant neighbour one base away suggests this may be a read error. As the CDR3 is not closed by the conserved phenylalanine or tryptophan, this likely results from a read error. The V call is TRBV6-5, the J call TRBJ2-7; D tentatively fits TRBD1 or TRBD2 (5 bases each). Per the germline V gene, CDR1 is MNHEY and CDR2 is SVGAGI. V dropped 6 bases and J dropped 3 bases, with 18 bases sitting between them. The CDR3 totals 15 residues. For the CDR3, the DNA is TGTGCCAGCAGGCCTAAGGGACGGAACAACTACGAGCAGTACTGC. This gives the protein CASRPKGRNNYEQYC.

The CDR3 DNA is TGTGCCAGTCAAACCGGGACAGGGGCACAAGAGACCCAGTACTTC. This codes for CASQTGTGAQETQYF. The rearrangement links TRBV25-1 to TRBJ2-5; 10 bases align to TRBD1. J gave up 2 bases and V 9 bases, and 9 bases lay outside the gene matches. This CDR3 has 15 residues. Germline CDR1 is MGHDK and CDR2 is SYGVNS. Variable domain in full (rest from reference TRBV25-1 and TRBJ2-5): EADIYQTPRYLVIGTGKKITLECSQTMGHDKMYWYQQDPGMELHLIHYSYGVNSTEKGDLSSESTVSRIRTEHFPLTLESARPSHTSQYLCASQTGTGAQETQYFGPGTRLLVL.

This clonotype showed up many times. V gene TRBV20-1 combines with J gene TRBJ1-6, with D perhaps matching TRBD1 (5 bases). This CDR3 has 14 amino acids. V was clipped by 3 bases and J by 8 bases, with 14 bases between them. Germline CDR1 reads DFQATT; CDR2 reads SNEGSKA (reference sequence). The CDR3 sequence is CSARGPGPHSPLHF. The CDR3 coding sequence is TGCAGTGCTAGGGGACCGGGTCCCCATTCACCCCTCCACTTT.

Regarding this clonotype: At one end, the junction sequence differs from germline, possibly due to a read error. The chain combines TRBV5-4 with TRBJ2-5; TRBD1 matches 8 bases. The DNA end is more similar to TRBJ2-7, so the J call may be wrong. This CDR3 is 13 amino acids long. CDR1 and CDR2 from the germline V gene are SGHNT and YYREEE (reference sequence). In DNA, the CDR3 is TGTGCCAGTACCGGGACAGGCTCCAACGAGCAGTACTTC. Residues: CASTGTGSNEQYF.

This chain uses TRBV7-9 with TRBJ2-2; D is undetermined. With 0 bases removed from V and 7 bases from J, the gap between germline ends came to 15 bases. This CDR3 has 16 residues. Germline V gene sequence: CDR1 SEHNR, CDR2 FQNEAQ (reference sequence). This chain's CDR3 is CASSLAGKEKNGELFF. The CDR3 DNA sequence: TGTGCCAGCAGCTTAGCGGGAAAGGAAAAGAACGGGGAGCTGTTTTTT.

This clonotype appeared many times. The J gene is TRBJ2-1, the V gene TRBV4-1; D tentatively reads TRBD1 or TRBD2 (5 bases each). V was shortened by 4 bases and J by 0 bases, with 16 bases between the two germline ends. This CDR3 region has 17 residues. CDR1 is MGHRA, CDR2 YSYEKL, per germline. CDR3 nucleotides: TGCGCCAGCAGCCGAACCACCGGGACGGCCTCCTACAATGAGCAGTTCTTC. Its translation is CASSRTTGTASYNEQFF.

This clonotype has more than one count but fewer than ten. The CDR3, as DNA: TGCAGTGCTAGATACGGGGGGGAGAACACTGAAGCTTTCTTT. It is translated as CSARYGGENTEAFF. This chain uses TRBV20-1 with TRBJ1-1, with a weak D call TRBD1 (5 bases). Looked up from germline, CDR1 is DFQATT and CDR2 is SNEGSKA (reference sequence). The V gene lost 2 bases and the J gene lost 1 base, with 11 bases spanning the gap. This CDR3 contains 14 residues.

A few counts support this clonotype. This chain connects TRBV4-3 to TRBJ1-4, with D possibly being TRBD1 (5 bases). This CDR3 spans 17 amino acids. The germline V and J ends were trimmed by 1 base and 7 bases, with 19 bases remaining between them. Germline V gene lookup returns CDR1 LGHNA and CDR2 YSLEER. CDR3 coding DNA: TGCGCCAGCAGCCAAGGGGGGTCCGGAGCCGGGGGTGAAAAACTGTTTTTT. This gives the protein CASSQGGSGAGGEKLFF.

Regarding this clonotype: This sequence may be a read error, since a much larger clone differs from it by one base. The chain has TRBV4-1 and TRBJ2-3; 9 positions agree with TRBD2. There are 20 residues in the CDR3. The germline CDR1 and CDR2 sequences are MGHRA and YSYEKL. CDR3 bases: TGCGCCAGCAACCAAGATCGGTTAGCGGGGGTCCCGAAAAGCACAGATACGCAGTATTTT. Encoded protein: CASNQDRLAGVPKSTDTQYF.

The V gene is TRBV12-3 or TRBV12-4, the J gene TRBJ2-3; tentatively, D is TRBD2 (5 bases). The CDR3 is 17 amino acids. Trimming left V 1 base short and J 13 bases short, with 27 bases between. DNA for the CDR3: TGTGCCAGCAGTTTAGTAGGAAGAGGAGAGAGGGCTGATGCGGAGTATTTT. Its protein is CASSLVGRGERADAEYF.